This record covers a single T cell receptor (beta chain). The target antigen is unknown. The entry originates in a study of cytomegalovirus exposure and HLA in healthy donors. The donors comprised healthy bone marrow donors. This CDR3 is built from 14 residues. Germline loops: CDR1 SGHRS, CDR2 YFSETQ. The V and J ends lost 4 bases and 11 bases, in that order; junction bases with no gene match: 6. The PCR made use of 60 Vbeta and 13 Jbeta primers. Methods used by the authors: In a later analysis, the count reached some 73 million unique TCR beta chains, with roughly 9.9 million shared. The table came from immunoSEQ multiplex PCR; TCRdb's copy has only in-frame clones and leaves some out. V and J calls plus clone size are reproduced from that table; the DNA served to infer D and trimming. Recorded for this sample: about 140,000 clones. Study observations and caveats: The authors later found HLA-associated TCR beta chains more clonally expanded than equally common others.

The clonotype comes from a woman aged 18-29 years in good health and CMV-seronegative. This sequence joins TRBV5-1 and TRBJ2-3, with 14 bases matching TRBD2. The sample consisted of PBMCs. The CDR3 region is CASSKGTSGSMQYF. In DNA, the CDR3 is TGCGCCAGCAGCAAAGGGACTAGCGGGAGTATGCAGTATTTT. Full variable domain (remainder filled in from reference TRBV5-1 and TRBJ2-3): KAGVTQTPRYLIKTRGQQVTLSCSPISGHRSVSWYQQTPGQGLQFLFEYFSETQRNKGNFPGRFSGRQFSNSRSEMNVSTLELGDSALYLCASSKGTSGSMQYFGPGTRLTVL.